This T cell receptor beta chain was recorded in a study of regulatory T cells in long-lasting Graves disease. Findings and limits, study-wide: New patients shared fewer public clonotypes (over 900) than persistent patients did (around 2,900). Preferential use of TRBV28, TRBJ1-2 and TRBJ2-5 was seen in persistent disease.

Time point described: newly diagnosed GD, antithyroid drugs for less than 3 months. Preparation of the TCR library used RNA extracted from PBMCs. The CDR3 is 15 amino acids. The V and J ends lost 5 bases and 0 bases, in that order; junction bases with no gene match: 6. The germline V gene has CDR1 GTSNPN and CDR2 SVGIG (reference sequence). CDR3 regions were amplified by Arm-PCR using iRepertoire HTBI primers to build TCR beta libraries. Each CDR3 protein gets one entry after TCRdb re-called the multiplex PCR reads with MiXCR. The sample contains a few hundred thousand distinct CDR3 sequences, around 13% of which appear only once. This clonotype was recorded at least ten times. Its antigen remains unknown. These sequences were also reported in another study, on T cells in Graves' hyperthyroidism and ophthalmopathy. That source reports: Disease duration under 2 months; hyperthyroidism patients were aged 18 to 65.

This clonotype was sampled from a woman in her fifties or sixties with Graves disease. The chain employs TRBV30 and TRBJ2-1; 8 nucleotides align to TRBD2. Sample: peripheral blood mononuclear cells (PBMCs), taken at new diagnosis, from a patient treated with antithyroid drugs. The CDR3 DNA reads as TGTGCCTGGGACTTAGGGACTAGCTCCTACAATGAGCAGTTCTTC. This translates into CAWDLGTSSYNEQFF.